These T cell receptor beta chains were read from a single sample in a study of T cell repertoires in cytomegalovirus infection. TCRdb analysed the reads with MiXCR anew, one entry per CDR3 protein. The table lists nearly 650,000 distinct CDR3 sequences, roughly a quarter of them singletons. The sample consisted of CD8+ T cells from PBMCs. The receptors were sampled from a human donor in good health (CMV status not recorded). Some clones in this sample may be carry-over from other donors' samples. Each CDR3 is given with its conserved first and last residue. D genes are given only for firm matches. Not all rows give a size; the values are once, few, many and, for expanded clones, a class.

V,size,J,D,DNA,CDR3
TRBV7-8,many,TRBJ2-1,NA,TGTGCCAGCAGCTTAGAGGGAACTAGCCCATACAATGAGCAGTTCTTC,CASSLEGTSPYNEQFF
TRBV7-6,many,TRBJ1-1,NA,TGTGCCAGCAGCTTACTAGATTTGAACACTGAAGCTTTCTTT,CASSLLDLNTEAFF
TRBV29-1,few,TRBJ2-1,TRBD2,TGCAGCGTTGAAGGGAGAGTGTGGGGGGGATTAAGCTCCTACAATGAGCAGTTCTTC,CSVEGRVWGGLSSYNEQFF
TRBV20-1,NA,TRBJ2-1,NA,TGCAGTGCGGACCCAGCGTACAATGAGCAGTTCTTC,CSADPAYNEQFF
TRBV28,few,TRBJ1-4,NA,TGTGCCAGCAGTGGTGGGAAGGTCTCAACTAATGAAAAACTGTTTTTT,CASSGGKVSTNEKLFF
TRBV20-1,few,TRBJ1-1,NA,TGCAGTGCGCGGGGATTGGGTAAAGGGACTGAAGCTTTCTTT,CSARGLGKGTEAFF
TRBV28,few,TRBJ1-6,TRBD1,TGTGCCAGCAGTTTGTCTCGGGACAGGGGTAATTCACCCCTCCACTTT,CASSLSRDRGNSPLHF
TRBV12-3/TRBV12-4,few,TRBJ1-3,TRBD1,TGTGCCAGCAGTTTCTCTATCGACGGACAGGCTGGAGGGAGTAACACCATATATTTT,CASSFSIDGQAGGSNTIYF
TRBV29-1,NA,TRBJ1-2,NA,TGCAGCGTTGTGGGGATGTTGGGGGCGCCGTATGGCTACACCTTC,CSVVGMLGAPYGYTF
TRBV15,few,TRBJ1-3,NA,TGTGCCACCAGCAGAGAGAAGGCACACTCTGGAAACACCATATATTTT,CATSREKAHSGNTIYF
TRBV7-2,NA,TRBJ2-7,NA,TGTGCCAGCAGCTTCCCGGGGTGGGGAACGTCCTACGAGCAGTACTTC,CASSFPGWGTSYEQYF
TRBV7-2,many,TRBJ1-1,NA,TGTGCCAGCAGCTTAGCCAGGATTACTGAAGCTTTCTTT,CASSLARITEAFF
TRBV5-6,many,TRBJ2-5,NA,TGTGCCAGCAGCGATGGGTGGGGGCTCCAAGAGACCCAGTACTTC,CASSDGWGLQETQYF
TRBV2,few,TRBJ2-2,NA,TGTGCCAGCAAGGTCACCGGGGAGCTGTTTTTT,CASKVTGELFF
TRBV6-2/TRBV6-3,NA,TRBJ2-2,NA,TGTGCCAGCTGGGGCACCGGGGAGCTGTTTTTT,CASWGTGELFF